A selection of T cell receptor beta chains follows, all from one sample in a study of kidney transplant recipient with SARS-CoV-2 infection. TCRdb processed the reads anew with MiXCR; each CDR3 protein has one entry. The sample includes 200,000 to 250,000 distinct CDR3 sequences, roughly 26% of them seen just once. The specimen was a blood sample, collected at baseline and around day 110 from a kidney transplant recipient. All receptors derive from a male patient aged 25 to 39 who had COVID-19 and was a kidney transplant recipient. These T cells may partly come from the graft donor. The conserved cysteine and the conserved F or W are not part of the CDR3 here. The order of the fields is V gene, clone size, J gene, D gene, CDR3 protein. The D gene is left open where the match is weak. Expanded clones get a size class; other rows say once, few or many, or leave the size out.

v_gene: TRBV12-3/TRBV12-4
abundance: many
j_gene: TRBJ2-2
d_gene: TRBD2
CDR3aa: ASSLVTTRNAAGQNTGELF

v_gene: TRBV5-4
abundance: few
j_gene: TRBJ2-7
d_gene: TRBD2
CDR3aa: ASSPGGVPYEQY

v_gene: TRBV3-1
abundance: many
j_gene: TRBJ2-3
d_gene: .
CDR3aa: ASSPGATRDTQY

v_gene: TRBV3-1
abundance: many
j_gene: TRBJ2-5
d_gene: .
CDR3aa: ASSQGWGGGETQY

v_gene: TRBV5-1
abundance: many
j_gene: TRBJ1-3
d_gene: .
CDR3aa: ASSLGLGSGSTIY

v_gene: TRBV3-1
abundance: .
j_gene: TRBJ1-2
d_gene: .
CDR3aa: ASSPLGTLRRTYGYT

v_gene: TRBV2
abundance: few
j_gene: TRBJ2-4
d_gene: TRBD1
CDR3aa: ASSAWDRVNIQY

v_gene: TRBV12-3/TRBV12-4
abundance: many
j_gene: TRBJ1-5
d_gene: TRBD1
CDR3aa: ASGAYDRESNQPQH

v_gene: TRBV27
abundance: many
j_gene: TRBJ2-3
d_gene: .
CDR3aa: ASSSFSGYTDTQY

v_gene: TRBV24-1
abundance: many
j_gene: TRBJ1-2
d_gene: .
CDR3aa: ATSITGSTRKTYGYT

v_gene: TRBV5-4
abundance: few
j_gene: TRBJ1-2
d_gene: .
CDR3aa: ASLRYVPGKTYGYT

v_gene: TRBV7-3
abundance: many
j_gene: TRBJ2-1
d_gene: TRBD2
CDR3aa: ASSPQLAGAEQF

v_gene: TRBV24-1
abundance: many
j_gene: TRBJ1-2
d_gene: .
CDR3aa: ATSSYISTRKTYGYT

v_gene: TRBV20-1
abundance: .
j_gene: TRBJ2-1
d_gene: .
CDR3aa: SPSAGNEQF

v_gene: TRBV5-1
abundance: .
j_gene: TRBJ2-5
d_gene: .
CDR3aa: ASSLVPAGPLRGRQETQY

v_gene: TRBV9
abundance: few
j_gene: TRBJ2-1
d_gene: TRBD2
CDR3aa: ASSVAPSGSTNEQF

v_gene: TRBV27
abundance: many
j_gene: TRBJ2-5
d_gene: .
CDR3aa: ASSPTILGETQY

v_gene: TRBV28
abundance: many
j_gene: TRBJ2-5
d_gene: TRBD1
CDR3aa: ASSLLDRGRSETQY